This is a list of T cell receptor beta chains from one sample in a study of blood T cell repertoires in COVID-19. Assay: immunoSEQ multiplex PCR; the TCRdb copy retains only in-frame clones and omits some. The sample holds approximately 180,000 clones; about four fifths are singletons and the top ten take roughly 12%. Sequencing was carried out using peripheral blood. The receptors derive from a woman older than 75 with COVID-19, enrolled during active disease. Each CDR3 is given with its conserved first and last residue.

V gene: TRBV21-1; J gene: TRBJ1-1; CDR3 protein: CASSIYPDRVGIAMNTEAFF
V gene: TRBV6-1; J gene: TRBJ2-7; CDR3 protein: CASSVRWGDRRRNEQYF
V gene: TRBV18; J gene: TRBJ2-1; CDR3 protein: CASSPSLAGGRGNEQFF
V gene: TRBV3-1/TRBV3-2; J gene: TRBJ2-5; CDR3 protein: CASSSLAGGVETQYF
V gene: TRBV7-9; J gene: TRBJ2-7; CDR3 protein: CASSPTGYEQYF
V gene: TRBV14; J gene: TRBJ2-2; CDR3 protein: CASSQPGQNTGELFF
V gene: TRBV5-1; J gene: TRBJ2-7; CDR3 protein: CASSLDRVNYEQYF
V gene: TRBV29-1; J gene: TRBJ2-7; CDR3 protein: CSVTGNADEQYF
V gene: TRBV19; J gene: TRBJ2-7; CDR3 protein: CASSMGRVNSEQYF
V gene: TRBV7-2; J gene: TRBJ1-2; CDR3 protein: CASSFRQTFIPLYGYTF
V gene: TRBV7-7; J gene: TRBJ2-2; CDR3 protein: CASAGGRGELFF
V gene: TRBV5-4; J gene: TRBJ1-4; CDR3 protein: CASSLDSFNEKLFF
V gene: TRBV12-3/TRBV12-4; J gene: TRBJ2-7; CDR3 protein: CASSHGRKSEQYF
V gene: TRBV4-3; J gene: TRBJ2-1; CDR3 protein: CASSQIGTRSPGQFF